The 32 T cell receptor beta chains presented below share a single source sample, sequenced in a study of T cell changes during pregnancy in multiple sclerosis. Repertoires were generated with immunoSEQ multiplex PCR, while TCRdb's copy carries only in-frame clones and drops some. The sample gives approximately 40,000 clones, approximately 92% of which show up once; roughly 12% is in the top ten. The sequences come from CD8+ T cells from peripheral blood mononuclear cells, collected after pregnancy. The receptors here all came from a female donor with multiple sclerosis, enrolled in a pregnancy study.

This clone was found a few times. The V gene is TRBV5-6, the J gene TRBJ2-1; TRBD1 matches 7 bases. Germline V gene sequence: CDR1 SGHDT, CDR2 YYEEEE. The CDR3 totals 14 residues. Losses at the gene ends were 0 bases for V and 7 bases for J; bases not matched to a gene: 4. The CDR3 here is CASSLGDRGNEQFF. Here the CDR3 DNA reads TGTGCCAGCAGCTTGGGGGACAGAGGGAATGAGCAGTTCTTC.

This clone was seen a single time. The chain carries TRBV27 and TRBJ1-5; 11 nucleotides line up with TRBD1. The germline gives CDR1 MNHEY, CDR2 SMNVEV (reference sequence). J gave up 0 bases and V 6 bases, and 7 bases lay outside the gene matches. CDR3 size: 17 residues. CDR3 nucleotide sequence: TGTGCCAGCAGCCTTGGACAGGGGGCGCGTAGCAATCAGCCCCAGCATTTT. Its protein product is CASSLGQGARSNQPQHF.

J is TRBJ2-2 and V is TRBV19, with D unclear. This CDR3 region has 12 residues. Germline V lookup: CDR1 LNHDA, CDR2 SQIVND (reference sequence). Trimming left V 7 bases short and J 3 bases short, with 6 bases between. CDR3 nucleotide sequence: TGTGCCAGTATTCGGGACACCGGGGAGCTGTTTTTT. This codes for CASIRDTGELFF.

The V call is TRBV7-9, the J call TRBJ2-1; the match to TRBD2 covers 7 bases. CDR1 and CDR2 (germline): SEHNR, FQNEAQ (reference sequence). The CDR3 sequence is 13 residues long. With V trimmed by 11 bases and J by 9 bases, 13 bases remained unmatched. CDR3 protein: CALEGLTGGEQFF. CDR3 DNA: TGTGCCCTCGAGGGACTCACGGGGGGTGAGCAGTTCTTC.

V and J are TRBV15 and TRBJ2-7, with TRBD2 identical over 7 bases. The CDR3 spans 15 residues. CDR1 is LNHNV and CDR2 is YYDKDF in the germline V gene (reference sequence). V dropped 3 bases and J dropped 0; count of bases not matched to a gene: 5. CDR3 bases: TGTGCCACCAGCAGTGTCCGGGACTACTCCTACGAGCAGTACTTC. Residues: CATSSVRDYSYEQYF.

This chain connects TRBV9 to TRBJ2-1, with D possibly being TRBD2 (5 bases). Germline CDR1 reads SGDLS; CDR2 reads YYNGEE. The length of the CDR3 is 17 residues. The germline V and J ends were trimmed by 1 base and 2 bases, with 16 bases remaining between them. CDR3 DNA: TGTGCCAGCAGCGTAAAGGCGCGGGCGGTTCCCTACAATGAGCAGTTCTTC. Encoded protein: CASSVKARAVPYNEQFF.

This chain joins TRBV9 and TRBJ2-1, with D tentatively TRBD1 (5 bases). Per germline, CDR1 SGDLS and CDR2 YYNGEE. Trimming left V 5 bases short and J 9 bases short, with 18 bases between. This CDR3 comprises 14 residues. CDR3 bases: TGTGCCAGCAGTGCACCCCAGGGAAGGACTGAGCAGTTCTTC. Translating it yields CASSAPQGRTEQFF.

This clone showed up just once. Other DNA sequences in this specimen translate into the identical CDR3. The rearrangement links TRBV7-8 to TRBJ1-3; D is uncertain. Germline CDR1 reads SGHVS; CDR2 reads FQNEAQ. Trimming took off 5 bases at V and 0 bases at J, with 8 bases between the two ends. This CDR3 contains 14 residues. CDR3: CASSPISSGNTIYF. The CDR3 DNA is TGTGCCAGCAGCCCGATCAGCTCTGGAAACACCATATATTTT.

The chain combines TRBV30 with TRBJ2-7; D unclear. V lost 2 bases and J 4 bases, leaving 12 bases between the germline ends. The CDR3 has 13 amino acids. Germline values: CDR1 GTSNPN, CDR2 SVGIG (reference sequence). CDR3 protein: CAWSTQPEYEQYF. The CDR3 DNA follows: TGTGCCTGGAGTACTCAGCCGGAGTACGAGCAGTACTTC.

The CDR3 reads CASSLVRQGNTEAFF. CDR3 nucleotide sequence: TGTGCCAGCAGTTTGGTCCGACAGGGAAACACTGAAGCTTTCTTT. The chain has TRBV27 and TRBJ1-1, with 7 bases aligning to TRBD1. There are 15 residues in the CDR3. V trimming: 3 bases; J trimming: 2 bases; junction bases outside the gene matches: 6. Germline V CDR1 and CDR2: MNHEY, SMNVEV (reference sequence).

J is TRBJ1-1 and V is TRBV10-2; D gene ambiguous. Looked up from germline, CDR1 is WSHSY and CDR2 is SAAADI. The ends were cut back, 0 bases at V and 1 base at J, with 9 bases in the middle. This CDR3 spans 15 amino acids. For the CDR3, the DNA is TGCGCCAGCAGTGAGTCGAGGGCTTCGAACACTGAAGCTTTCTTT. It encodes CASSESRASNTEAFF.

The J gene is TRBJ1-2, the V gene TRBV10-3; perhaps TRBD1 as D (6 bases). CDR1 and CDR2 from the germline V gene are ENHRY and SYGVKD. The length of the CDR3 is 14 residues. V gave up 3 bases and J gave up 8 bases, with 16 bases separating them. The CDR3 DNA sequence: TGTGCCATCAGTGATCGGGTGGGCAGGGGAGGCTACACCTTC. Translation: CAISDRVGRGGYTF.

The CDR3 region is CATSAEDTGANVLTF. DNA for the CDR3: TGTGCCACCAGCGCCGAGGACACTGGGGCCAACGTCCTGACTTTC. V usage is TRBV15 and J usage is TRBJ2-6, with D maybe TRBD1 (5 bases). The CDR3 has 15 amino acids. Per the germline V gene, CDR1 is LNHNV and CDR2 is YYDKDF (reference sequence). With 5 bases removed from V and 2 bases from J, the gap between germline ends came to 10 bases.

The J gene is TRBJ2-6, the V gene TRBV5-5; D possibly corresponds to TRBD2 (6 bases). CDR3 length: 16 amino acids. Trimming cost V 4 bases and J 4 bases, with 15 bases left between them. Germline values: CDR1 SGHKS, CDR2 YYEKEE (reference sequence). CDR3 region: CASSPPWGEGANVLTF. The CDR3 nucleotides are TGTGCCAGCAGCCCCCCTTGGGGGGAAGGGGCCAACGTCCTGACTTTC.

CDR3 DNA: TGCGCCAGCAGACGACTAGCGGGGGGCAACACAGATACGCAGTATTTT. This sequence encodes CASRRLAGGNTDTQYF. The chain carries TRBV4-1 and TRBJ2-3; TRBD2 agrees at 13 bases. This CDR3 spans 16 amino acids. Trimming removed 6 bases from V and 2 bases from J; junction bases left unmatched: 5. The V gene's germline CDR1 is MGHRA and CDR2 YSYEKL.

In its sample, this clone ranks as medium-sized. The genes are TRBV5-1 and TRBJ1-3; 8 bases are a match to TRBD1. The CDR3 loop spans 13 amino acids. V gave up 2 bases and J gave up 8 bases; unmatched junction bases: 3. Germline loops: CDR1 SGHRS, CDR2 YFSETQ. This CDR3 reads CASSFGQGYTIYF. CDR3 DNA sequence: TGCGCCAGCAGCTTTGGACAGGGTTACACCATATATTTT.

This clone was picked up a small number of times. The gene calls are TRBV2 and TRBJ1-1; D is possibly TRBD1 (6 bases). Trimming removed 6 bases at V and 3 bases at J, with 20 bases between. Germline CDR1 reads SNHLY; CDR2 reads FYNNEI. CDR3 length: 16 residues. CDR3 amino acids: CASRSRDTSRHTEAFF. DNA for the CDR3: TGTGCCAGCAGGTCGAGGGACACCTCAAGGCACACTGAAGCTTTCTTT. The whole variable domain, filled in from reference TRBV2 and TRBJ1-1, reads EPEVTQTPSHQVTQMGQEVILRCVPISNHLYFYWYRQILGQKVEFLVSFYNNEISEKSEIFDDQFSVERPDGSNFTLKIRSTKLEDSAMYFCASRSRDTSRHTEAFFGQGTRLTVV.

This clone appeared a single time. The chain joins TRBV15 to TRBJ1-5; D perhaps matches TRBD1 (5 bases). This CDR3 comprises 15 residues. V dropped 0 bases and J dropped 2 bases, with 8 bases sitting between them. CDR1 and CDR2 from the germline V gene are LNHNV and YYDKDF (reference sequence). The CDR3 loop is CATSRDRVGNQPQHF. The CDR3, as DNA: TGTGCCACCAGCAGAGACAGGGTTGGCAATCAGCCCCAGCATTTT.

This chain links TRBV18 with TRBJ1-3, with D possibly being TRBD1 (5 bases). This CDR3 contains 16 residues. Trimming stripped 2 bases from V and 4 bases from J, with 15 bases between. Germline CDR1 KGHSH, CDR2 LQKENI. CDR3 loop: CASSPDEDIYGNTIYF. The CDR3 bases are TGTGCCAGCTCACCAGACGAGGACATTTACGGAAACACCATATATTTT.

This clone was counted once. The V call is TRBV4-2, the J call TRBJ2-4, with D tentatively TRBD1 (7 bases). Germline CDR1 LGHNA, CDR2 YNFKEQ. V lost 8 bases and J 0 bases, leaving 20 bases between the germline ends. The CDR3 is 17 amino acids. In DNA, the CDR3 is TGTGCCAGCTCAGGGGGGAGACAGGGATTAGCCAAAAACATTCAGTACTTC. It codes for CASSGGRQGLAKNIQYF.

This rearrangement joins TRBV30 to TRBJ2-7; 8 positions agree with TRBD1. The CDR3 is 15 residues long. The germline V gene encodes CDR1 GTSNPN and CDR2 SVGIG (reference sequence). V gave up 0 bases and J gave up 2 bases; unmatched junction bases: 6. The DNA for the CDR3 is TGTGCCTGGAGTGTACCTGGACAGGGTCCCTACGAGCAGTACTTC. This sequence encodes CAWSVPGQGPYEQYF.

The chain recombines TRBV5-1 with TRBJ2-1, with 8 positions matching TRBD2. V dropped 2 bases and J dropped 5; count of bases not matched to a gene: 6. This CDR3 comprises 15 residues. Germline V lookup: CDR1 SGHRS, CDR2 YFSETQ. The CDR3 loop is CASSFRGGNDNEQFF. Here the CDR3 DNA reads TGCGCCAGCAGCTTTCGGGGGGGCAACGACAATGAGCAGTTCTTC.

This clone was found a few times. The chain is built from TRBV5-1 and TRBJ1-1, with D unresolved. The CDR3 contains 15 residues. CDR1 and CDR2 (germline): SGHRS, YFSETQ. Trimming stripped 4 bases from V and 0 bases from J, with 13 bases between. This chain's CDR3 is CASSPRPFMNTEAFF. The DNA of the CDR3 is TGCGCCAGCAGCCCTAGACCTTTCATGAACACTGAAGCTTTCTTT.

The chain combines TRBV2 with TRBJ2-7, with 8 bases that match TRBD1. Trimming cost V 1 base and J 4 bases; bases outside gene matches: 6. This CDR3 spans 15 amino acids. Germline loops: CDR1 SNHLY, CDR2 FYNNEI. The chain's CDR3 is CASSEGTGFNYEQYF. The CDR3 bases are TGTGCCAGCAGTGAAGGGACAGGGTTCAATTACGAGCAGTACTTC.

This chain connects TRBV7-9 to TRBJ1-5; D not certain. Germline CDR1 is SEHNR and CDR2 is FQNEAQ (reference sequence). CDR3 length equals 17 residues. Trimming left V 0 bases short and J 5 bases short, with 17 bases between. This CDR3 reads CASSLADGRVGDQPQHF. Here the CDR3 DNA reads TGTGCCAGCAGCTTAGCCGACGGGAGGGTGGGCGATCAGCCCCAGCATTTT.

The chain is built from TRBV27 and TRBJ2-1; 11 nucleotides match TRBD2. There are 15 residues in the CDR3. V lost 5 bases and J lost 5; bases outside the gene matches: 5. Germline-derived CDR1 and CDR2 are MNHEY and SMNVEV (reference sequence). The DNA of the CDR3 is TGTGCCAGCAGTCAGGGACTAGCGGTCAACAATGAGCAGTTCTTC. This codes for CASSQGLAVNNEQFF.

The chain recombines TRBV16 with TRBJ1-2; D is ambiguous. Looked up from germline, CDR1 is KGHSY and CDR2 is FQNENV. V was clipped by 4 bases and J by 4 bases, with 10 bases between them. The CDR3 is 13 residues long. CDR3 sequence (DNA): TGTGCCAGCAGCCTAAGACAATCCTATGGCTACACCTTC. Protein: CASSLRQSYGYTF.

This clone was seen just once. This chain joins TRBV5-4 and TRBJ2-7; possible D gene TRBD1, 5 bases. Trimming took 1 base from V and 4 from J, leaving 12 bases between them. CDR1 is SGHNT, CDR2 YYREEE, per germline (reference sequence). The CDR3 spans 14 residues. The CDR3 sequence is CASSLFGAGYEQYF. The CDR3 nucleotides read TGTGCCAGCAGCTTGTTTGGGGCCGGGTACGAGCAGTACTTC.

The rearrangement uses TRBV23-1 and TRBJ1-1, with D tentatively TRBD1 (6 bases). TRBV23-1 is noted as an ORF with a role that remains uncertain. V was clipped by 6 bases and J by 7 bases, with 18 bases between them. This CDR3 is built from 14 residues. The CDR3: CASRDSRGGGEAFF. The DNA for the CDR3 is TGCGCCAGCAGAGACTCCAGGGGAGGGGGTGAAGCTTTCTTT.

This chain links TRBV5-1 with TRBJ1-1; D not certain. Germline-derived CDR1 and CDR2 are SGHRS and YFSETQ. The CDR3 spans 13 residues. Trimming shortened V by 2 bases and J by 0 bases, and 5 bases separated the two germline ends. The CDR3: CASSLQLNTEAFF. The CDR3 DNA is TGCGCCAGCAGCTTACAACTGAACACTGAAGCTTTCTTT.

V is TRBV28 and J is TRBJ2-1; maybe TRBD2 (6 bases). CDR1 is MDHEN, CDR2 SYDVKM, per germline. The CDR3 runs 14 residues. The V and J ends lost 5 bases and 5 bases respectively, with 13 bases between them. The CDR3 loop is CASSPRDFNNEQFF. CDR3 sequence (DNA): TGTGCCAGCAGTCCCCGGGACTTTAACAATGAGCAGTTCTTC.

The chain employs TRBV6-4 and TRBJ1-4; unclear D gene. The CDR3 has 13 residues. Germline V gene lookup returns CDR1 MRHNA and CDR2 SNTAGT. Trimming left V 4 bases short and J 5 bases short, with 8 bases between. The CDR3 sequence: CASSARGNEKLFF. CDR3 DNA: TGTGCCAGCAGTGCTCGGGGAAATGAAAAACTGTTTTTT.